The 15 T cell receptor beta chains below were found in one sample sequenced in a study of cytomegalovirus exposure and HLA in healthy donors. The PCR made use of 60 Vbeta and 13 Jbeta primers. Clones were read by immunoSEQ multiplex PCR, and TCRdb kept only the in-frame ones, dropping some. This sample carries about 130,000 clones, less than 85% of them seen once, and the ten largest clones take 1.2%. The specimen sequenced was PBMCs. The receptors derive from a female donor in good health and CMV-seronegative.

The chain has TRBV5-1 and TRBJ2-1; weak D call: TRBD2 (5 bases). From germline, CDR1 is SGHRS and CDR2 YFSETQ. CDR3 length: 16 residues. V gave up 0 bases and J gave up 1 base, with 11 bases separating them. The CDR3 DNA follows: TGCGCCAGCAGCTTGGAGGCAGGACTGTCCTACAATGAGCAGTTCTTC. The encoded protein is CASSLEAGLSYNEQFF. Complete variable domain (other parts from reference TRBV5-1 and TRBJ2-1): KAGVTQTPRYLIKTRGQQVTLSCSPISGHRSVSWYQQTPGQGLQFLFEYFSETQRNKGNFPGRFSGRQFSNSRSEMNVSTLELGDSALYLCASSLEAGLSYNEQFFGPGTRLTVL.

The CDR3 DNA is TGTGCCAGCAGCTCGAGGGGGTACCGCACTGAAGCTTTCTTT. It specifies CASSSRGYRTEAFF. The chain combines TRBV5-8 with TRBJ1-1; D perhaps matches TRBD1 (6 bases). The CDR3 covers 14 residues. Germline loops: CDR1 SGHTS, CDR2 YDEGEE. Deletions cut 3 bases from V and 4 bases from J, with 13 bases between.

CDR3 residues: CASSLAGTGVTEAFF. CDR3 nucleotides: TGCGCCAGCAGCTTGGCCGGGACAGGGGTTACTGAAGCTTTCTTT. The V call is TRBV5-1, the J call TRBJ1-1; the match to TRBD1 covers 10 bases. The CDR3 contains 15 residues. Germline V gene data show CDR1 as SGHRS and CDR2 as YFSETQ. V was pared by 0 bases and J by 5 bases, with 4 bases of the junction left unmatched. Using reference TRBV5-1 and TRBJ1-1 for the parts outside the CDR3, the full variable domain is KAGVTQTPRYLIKTRGQQVTLSCSPISGHRSVSWYQQTPGQGLQFLFEYFSETQRNKGNFPGRFSGRQFSNSRSEMNVSTLELGDSALYLCASSLAGTGVTEAFFGQGTRLTVV.

This clone was counted only a few times. The chain couples TRBV30 to TRBJ1-6; the D is unclear. This CDR3 spans 12 amino acids. Deletions cut 8 bases from V and 7 bases from J, with 12 bases between. Germline CDR1 reads GTSNPN; CDR2 reads SVGIG (reference sequence). Here the CDR3 DNA reads TGTGCCCATGGGGAGAGCAATTCACCCCTCCACTTT. It encodes CAHGESNSPLHF.

V and J are TRBV7-3 and TRBJ2-1; 10 bases align to TRBD2. Germline-derived CDR1 and CDR2 are SGHTA and FQGTGA. J lost 7 bases, V lost 5 bases, and 5 bases had no gene match. The CDR3 is made up of 14 amino acids. The CDR3 protein is CASSPHSGRNEQFF. The DNA for the CDR3 is TGTGCCAGCAGCCCCCATAGCGGGAGGAATGAGCAGTTCTTC. The whole variable domain, remainder taken from reference TRBV7-3 and TRBJ2-1, is GAGVSQTPSNKVTEKGKYVELRCDPISGHTALYWYRQSLGQGPEFLIYFQGTGAADDSGLPNDRFFAVRPEGSVSTLKIQRTERGDSAVYLCASSPHSGRNEQFFGPGTRLTVL.

This CDR3 is CASTETGWTTEAFF. The CDR3, as DNA: TGTGCCAGCACCGAGACAGGGTGGACCACTGAAGCTTTCTTT. The rearrangement links TRBV7-9 to TRBJ1-1; 7 bases are a match to TRBD1. Germline V gene sequence: CDR1 SEHNR, CDR2 FQNEAQ (reference sequence). Trimming cost V 7 bases and J 4 bases; bases outside gene matches: 9. CDR3 length equals 14 residues.

CDR3 sequence reads: CASSQDLNRLNTEAFF. CDR3 coding DNA: TGCGCCAGCAGCCAAGATCTAAACCGCTTGAACACTGAAGCTTTCTTT. V usage is TRBV4-1 and J usage is TRBJ1-1; D uncertain. There are 16 residues in the CDR3. CDR1 MGHRA and CDR2 YSYEKL come from the germline V gene. V lost 0 bases to trimming and J lost 0 bases, with 11 bases between them.

The chain combines TRBV6-5 with TRBJ1-1; D call uncertain. The germline V gene encodes CDR1 MNHEY and CDR2 SVGAGI. The CDR3 has 15 amino acids. Trimming removed 2 bases at V and 1 base at J, with 11 bases between. CDR3 nucleotide sequence: TGTGCCAGCAGTTACGCCGGGGTAAGGAACACTGAAGCTTTCTTT. This translates into CASSYAGVRNTEAFF.

The chain is built from TRBV5-4 and TRBJ1-1; D is unresolved. Germline assignment: CDR1 SGHNT and CDR2 YYREEE (reference sequence). CDR3 length equals 16 residues. V was shortened by 0 bases and J by 1 base, with 13 bases between the two germline ends. The CDR3 DNA reads as TGTGCCAGCAGCTTGGGGGCGGGCAGGTGGAACACTGAAGCTTTCTTT. It yields the protein CASSLGAGRWNTEAFF.

V and J are TRBV2 and TRBJ2-5, with 10 bases aligning to TRBD1. V shed 6 bases and J 1 base; nucleotides not matched to a gene: 5. This CDR3 contains 15 residues. In germline, CDR1 is SNHLY, CDR2 FYNNEI. CDR3 sequence (DNA): TGTGCCAGCAGCGCGGACAGGGGGGGCCAAGAGACCCAGTACTTC. It translates to CASSADRGGQETQYF.

The CDR3 here is CASSLVAGRFSYEQYF. DNA of the CDR3: TGTGCCAGCAGCTTAGTCGCGGGACGATTCTCCTACGAGCAGTACTTC. This chain links TRBV7-6 with TRBJ2-7, with a possible D match to TRBD2 (6 bases). Germline V lookup: CDR1 SGHVS, CDR2 FNYEAQ. This CDR3 is 16 amino acids long. V shed 1 base and J shed 0 bases, with 13 bases lying between them.

DNA of the CDR3: TGTGCCAGCAGCCATAGGGGGAGATCTAGCACAGATACGCAGTATTTT. It yields the protein CASSHRGRSSTDTQYF. The chain couples TRBV7-3 to TRBJ2-3; D is perhaps TRBD1 (6 bases). CDR1 and CDR2 from the germline V gene are SGHTA and FQGTGA. CDR3 length equals 16 residues. V was shortened by 5 bases and J by 0 bases, with 15 bases between the two germline ends.

This clone turned up a few times. The chain recombines TRBV10-2 with TRBJ1-3; tentatively, D is TRBD1 (5 bases). CDR1 and CDR2 (germline): WSHSY, SAAADI. The CDR3 length is 14 residues. V lost 7 bases to trimming and J lost 3 bases, with 13 bases between them. For the CDR3, the DNA is TGCGCCAGCACCGATCTCAGGGTTGGAAACACCATATATTTT. Translating it yields CASTDLRVGNTIYF.

Of note for this clone: The same CDR3 is also encoded by other DNA sequences in this sample. This chain connects TRBV7-9 to TRBJ2-7; maybe TRBD1 (6 bases). CDR1 and CDR2 from the germline V gene are SEHNR and FQNEAQ (reference sequence). Trimming shortened V by 5 bases and J by 1 base, and 15 bases separated the two germline ends. The CDR3 is made up of 15 amino acids. The CDR3 loop is CASSLTGTASYEQYF. The CDR3, as DNA: TGTGCCAGCAGCCTAACAGGGACCGCGTCCTACGAGCAGTACTTC.

V gene TRBV27 combines with J gene TRBJ2-2; TRBD1 aligns across 10 bases. Unmatched junction bases numbered 9, after V lost 5 bases and J lost 3 bases. The CDR3 contains 17 residues. The germline V gene has CDR1 MNHEY and CDR2 SMNVEV (reference sequence). The CDR3 sequence: CASSPTTGGLYTGELFF. CDR3 coding DNA: TGTGCCAGCAGTCCAACGACAGGGGGCTTGTACACCGGGGAGCTGTTTTTT.